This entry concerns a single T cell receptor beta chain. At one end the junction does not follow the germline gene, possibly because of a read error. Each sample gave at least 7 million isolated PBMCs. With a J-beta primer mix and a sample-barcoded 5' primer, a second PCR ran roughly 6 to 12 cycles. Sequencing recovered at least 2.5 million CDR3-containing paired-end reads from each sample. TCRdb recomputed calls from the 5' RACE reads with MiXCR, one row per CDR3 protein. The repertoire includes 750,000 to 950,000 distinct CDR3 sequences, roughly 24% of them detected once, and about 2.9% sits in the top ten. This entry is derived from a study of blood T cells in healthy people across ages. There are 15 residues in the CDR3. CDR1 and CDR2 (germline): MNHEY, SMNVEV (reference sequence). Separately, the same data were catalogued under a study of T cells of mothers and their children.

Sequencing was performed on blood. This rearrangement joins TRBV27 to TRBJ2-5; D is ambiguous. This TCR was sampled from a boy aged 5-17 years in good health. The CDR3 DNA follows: TGTGCCAGCAGTTCCCGATCGGTGGAAAAAGAGGCCCAGTACTTC. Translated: CASSSRSVEKEAQYF.